Sequencing of this T cell receptor (beta chain) was carried out in a study of blood T cells in healthy people across ages. Study context: Using template switching, researchers captured about one barcoded beta molecule for each two T cells.

Whole-study results and caveats: Getting older went along with TCR beta diversity per million T cells dropping roughly linearly. Unsorted PBMCs blocked a conclusive comparison of naive and antigen-experienced cells.

Through a sample-barcoded 5' primer and a J-beta primer mix, a second PCR was run for roughly 6 to 12 cycles. TCRdb re-called the 5' RACE reads through MiXCR, storing one row per CDR3 protein. This repertoire shows around 500,000 distinct CDR3 sequences, around 27% found once; its top ten account for approximately 4%. Researchers report isolating at least 6 million PBMCs per sample. This clonotype was detected only a few times. Its specificity is unknown. Germline loops: CDR1 MGHDK, CDR2 SYGVNS. The CDR3 consists of 15 residues. The sample was also linked to a second study, of T cells of mothers and their children.

This rearrangement joins TRBV25-1 to TRBJ2-5; no clear D. Near its end, the DNA agrees better with TRBJ2-7, so the J call may be wrong. Sequencing was carried out using blood. This TCR derives from a boy younger than 10 in good health. The CDR3 sequence is CASSESNSLSYEQYF. DNA of the CDR3: TGTGCCAGCAGTGAAAGTAACAGCCTCTCCTACGAGCAGTACTTC.